This passage covers 14 T cell receptor beta chains from one sample sequenced in a study of blood T cell repertoires in COVID-19. The protocol was immunoSEQ multiplex PCR, while the TCRdb copy is restricted to in-frame clones and leaves out a portion. In the table there are tens of thousands of clones, roughly 80% of which are singletons. Sequencing was performed on peripheral blood. Receptor source: a human donor in a cohort sampled during active COVID-19.

This clone was counted only a few times. The chain is built from TRBV5-4 and TRBJ2-7; TRBD2 matches at 14 bases. Germline values: CDR1 SGHNT, CDR2 YYREEE (reference sequence). This CDR3 is built from 18 residues. Trimming cost V 2 bases and J 3 bases; bases outside gene matches: 10. CDR3 DNA sequence: TGTGCCAGCAGCTTCGTCGGGACTAGCGGGGGCCGGAACTACGAGCAGTACTTC. It yields the protein CASSFVGTSGGRNYEQYF.

This chain uses TRBV6-5 with TRBJ2-7; 10 nucleotides agree with TRBD1. Germline V gene lookup returns CDR1 MNHEY and CDR2 SVGAGI. This CDR3 region has 14 residues. The V and J ends lost 6 bases and 3 bases, in that order; junction bases with no gene match: 5. The CDR3 loop is CASSRDRGLYEQYF. In DNA, the CDR3 is TGTGCCAGCAGCCGGGACAGGGGTCTCTACGAGCAGTACTTC.

V gene TRBV11-2 combines with J gene TRBJ2-5, with 10 bases matching TRBD2. Germline lookup yields CDR1 SGHAT and CDR2 FQNNGV. The V gene end was trimmed by 2 bases and the J gene end by 5 bases; junction bases not matched to a gene: 8. CDR3 length equals 16 residues. The CDR3 bases are TGTGCCAGCAGCTTAAGCGGGGGGGCCTTCTCCGAGACCCAGTACTTC. This encodes CASSLSGGAFSETQYF.

The chain employs TRBV6-2 or TRBV6-3 and TRBJ2-7, with D maybe TRBD1 (6 bases). Trimming shortened V by 7 bases and J by 2 bases, and 15 bases separated the two germline ends. Germline-derived CDR1 and CDR2 are MNHEY and SVGEGT. The CDR3 extends over 14 amino acids. The CDR3 coding sequence is TGTGCCAGCACCCCCAGAAGGGACACCTACGAGCAGTACTTC. Its protein product is CASTPRRDTYEQYF.

This chain connects TRBV6-6 to TRBJ2-7; perhaps TRBD2 as D (6 bases). Germline values: CDR1 MNHNY, CDR2 SVGAGI (reference sequence). V lost 7 bases to trimming and J lost 3 bases, with 16 bases between them. The CDR3 has 14 residues. CDR3 sequence reads: CASTPAGSDYEQYF. In DNA form, the CDR3 reads TGTGCCAGCACCCCCGCGGGGTCCGACTACGAGCAGTACTTC.

This clone was detected a few times. The chain joins TRBV28 to TRBJ2-1; TRBD1 matches at 9 bases. V dropped 4 bases and J dropped 6; count of bases not matched to a gene: 4. Germline assignment: CDR1 MDHEN and CDR2 SYDVKM. This CDR3 region has 14 residues. The CDR3 loop reads CASSSGGQGNEQFF. The DNA for the CDR3 is TGTGCCAGCAGTTCCGGGGGACAGGGCAATGAGCAGTTCTTC.

The chain has TRBV5-1 and TRBJ2-5; D may be TRBD2 (6 bases). This CDR3 contains 13 residues. Germline V lookup: CDR1 SGHRS, CDR2 YFSETQ. Trimming stripped 5 bases from V and 4 bases from J, with 12 bases between. The CDR3 coding sequence is TGCGCCAGCAGTACAGGACTAACAGAGACCCAGTACTTC. It is translated as CASSTGLTETQYF.

This clone was seen a few times. The chain joins TRBV3-1 (or the pseudogene TRBV3-2) to TRBJ2-5; 13 positions agree with TRBD2. The V and J ends lost 4 bases and 4 bases, in that order; junction bases with no gene match: 6. This CDR3 contains 16 residues. Germline V gene data show CDR1 as LGHDT and CDR2 as YNNKEL (reference sequence). The CDR3 sequence is CASSRGTSGAGETQYF. CDR3 sequence (DNA): TGTGCCAGCAGCCGAGGGACTAGCGGGGCCGGAGAGACCCAGTACTTC.

The chain is built from TRBV9 and TRBJ2-7; D not certain. The CDR3 is 13 amino acids. Germline V CDR1 and CDR2: SGDLS, YYNGEE. With 0 bases removed from V and 2 bases from J, the gap between germline ends came to 6 bases. The CDR3 DNA follows: TGTGCCAGCAGCGTAGACAGTGCCTACGAGCAGTACTTC. Residues: CASSVDSAYEQYF. Complete variable domain (other parts from reference TRBV9 and TRBJ2-7): DSGVTQTPKHLITATGQRVTLRCSPRSGDLSVYWYQQSLDQGLQFLIQYYNGEERAKGNILERFSAQQFPDLHSELNLSSLELGDSALYFCASSVDSAYEQYFGPGTRLTVT.

The chain joins TRBV9 to TRBJ2-2; 9 nucleotides line up with TRBD2. CDR3 size: 15 residues. V dropped 3 bases and J dropped 0; count of bases not matched to a gene: 0. Germline CDR1 reads SGDLS; CDR2 reads YYNGEE. This chain's CDR3 is CASSGTSANTGELFF. The CDR3, as DNA: TGTGCCAGCAGCGGGACTAGCGCGAACACCGGGGAGCTGTTTTTT.

The V call is TRBV19, the J call TRBJ2-2; 7 bases line up with TRBD1. With V trimmed by 3 bases and J by 8 bases, 12 bases remained unmatched. The CDR3 runs 16 residues. The germline CDR1 and CDR2 sequences are LNHDA and SQIVND (reference sequence). The CDR3, as DNA: TGTGCCAGTAGTATTATATGGACAGGACCCACGGGGGAGCTGTTTTTT. This gives the protein CASSIIWTGPTGELFF.

J is TRBJ1-4 and V is TRBV2; 8 nucleotides match TRBD1. Looked up from germline, CDR1 is SNHLY and CDR2 is FYNNEI. The CDR3 loop spans 15 amino acids. J gave up 5 bases and V 2 bases, and 4 bases lay outside the gene matches. The CDR3 reads CASSETGGFNEKLFF. In DNA, the CDR3 is TGTGCCAGCAGTGAAACAGGGGGGTTCAATGAAAAACTGTTTTTT.

V is TRBV10-3 and J is TRBJ1-2; TRBD1 aligns across 10 bases. The CDR3 runs to 15 residues. Germline loops: CDR1 ENHRY, CDR2 SYGVKD. Trimming removed 7 bases from V and 7 bases from J; junction bases left unmatched: 12. CDR3 in amino acids: CAITSGPGQGFGYTF. The CDR3, as DNA: TGTGCCATCACCTCTGGGCCGGGACAGGGGTTTGGCTACACCTTC.

There are a few counts of this clone. The chain is built from TRBV5-1 and TRBJ2-5; 8 bases match TRBD2. Trimming at V came to 0 bases and at J to 1 base, leaving 5 bases not matched to a gene. The CDR3 has 16 residues. Germline assignment: CDR1 SGHRS and CDR2 YFSETQ. The CDR3 loop is CASSLEVAGGQETQYF. CDR3 bases: TGCGCCAGCAGCTTGGAAGTGGCGGGGGGCCAAGAGACCCAGTACTTC.